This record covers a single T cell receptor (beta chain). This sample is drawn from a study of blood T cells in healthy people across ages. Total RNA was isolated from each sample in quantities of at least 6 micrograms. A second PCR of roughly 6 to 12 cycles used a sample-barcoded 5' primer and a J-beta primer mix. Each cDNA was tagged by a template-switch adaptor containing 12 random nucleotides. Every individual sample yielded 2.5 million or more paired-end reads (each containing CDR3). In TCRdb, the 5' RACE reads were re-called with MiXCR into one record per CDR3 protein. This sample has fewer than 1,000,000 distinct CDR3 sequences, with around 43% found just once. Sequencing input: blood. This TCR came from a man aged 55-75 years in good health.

CDR3 loop: CASSRGGGGGYNEQFF. CDR3 in DNA: TGCGCCAGCAGTCGCGGCGGGGGGGGTGGCTACAATGAGCAGTTCTTC. The chain employs TRBV10-1 and TRBJ2-1, with 9 bases identical to TRBD2. Germline-derived CDR1 and CDR2 are WNHNN and SYGVQD (reference sequence). With 5 bases clipped from V and 3 bases from J, the junction kept 8 bases outside the gene matches. The length of the CDR3 is 16 residues.